The source of this T cell receptor (beta chain) is a study of neurological immune-mediated disorders (dated by TCRdb to between 2017 and 2020). Background for the entire study: Of the approximately 34 multiple sclerosis patients, 31 had relapsing-remitting MS and 3 had secondary progressive MS. The approximately 110 TCR-beta libraries included longitudinal samples, technical triplicates and paired sorted CD4+ and CD8+ T-cell subsets alongside PBMC samples. Using UMI-based sequencing, the study compared peripheral blood TCR-beta repertoires from patients with HTLV-I-associated myelopathy (HAM/TSP), patients with multiple sclerosis, and healthy controls. The cohort comprised some 71 subjects: 14 HAM/TSP patients, around 35 multiple sclerosis patients and around 20 healthy controls.

To synthesize cDNA, template-switch 5'RACE was performed with a primer carrying a 10-nucleotide random unique molecular identifier so that each TCR transcript was tagged. Every sequencing run covered 15-18 subjects and yielded more than 180 million TCR-beta sequences. The RNeasy kit was used to extract total RNA. The KAPA Real-time Library Amplification kit was used to amplify TCR-beta VDJ regions with primers for the TCR constant region and the 5'RACE anchor. A first PCR added sample indexes and Illumina adaptors, after which a second PCR increased the library yield. After purification with Ampure beads, the TCR product of roughly 650 bp was size-selected on a 2% E-gel SizeSelection system. Before pooling, libraries had their quality checked on a Bioanalyzer, their concentration measured with Qubit, and their quantity determined with the Kapa Library Quantification kit. An Illumina HiSeq 2500 sequenced the libraries paired-end 2 x 150 bp. To increase sequence diversity, roughly 23-30% phiX was spiked into each library pool. Processing in the source paper ran as follows. The quality-filtered reads were processed with the UMI-based MiGEC pipeline, whose error correction step removed more than 75% of the raw TCR sequences. IMGT germline references were used for aligning VDJ genes, and each clonotype was defined as a unique CDR3 amino acid sequence together with its V-J genes. VDJtools evaluated clonal expansion, Shannon diversity and CDR3 relatedness (CalcPairwiseDistances, ClusterSamples); CLCbio workbench built phylogenetic trees. A clone was classed as expanded if it had 8 or more unique UMIs, a cutoff based on coefficient-of-variation modelling across technical triplicates. TCRdb reran the public reads through fastp at Q25 and MiXCR, keeping productive beta chains. Rows are unified per CDR3 protein, each entry keeping the most common DNA and genes. In this record, the V and J calls reflect TCRdb's handling and not the investigators' own analysis. This sample lists approximately 68,000 distinct CDR3 sequences; 4.8% were detected once. The top ten clones comprise over 2% of the sample.

V and J are truncated by 2 bases and 4 bases respectively, leaving an intervening sequence of 14 bases. The CDR3 has 15 amino acids, counting the end cysteine and phenylalanine. Only the CDR3 part of the read is kept: 45 bases, read in frame from the first base. For CDR1 and CDR2, the germline V gene lists SGHTS and YDEGEE. This clonotype was counted at least ten times. Its target antigen remains unknown. Within one base of it there is no much larger clone, and no base qualities were kept. For the unsorted PBMC libraries, 2 million PBMCs were stored in RNAlater at -80 degrees C until RNA extraction and were used to generate the libraries. The multiple sclerosis patients were enrolled in a US clinical protocol that used magnetic resonance imaging to evaluate disease progression. PBMCs were separated from peripheral blood using Ficoll-Hypaque density gradient centrifugation and then cryopreserved in liquid nitrogen.

Points the paper makes about the study in general: In phylogenetic analysis, the repertoires of 18 of 34 MS patients grouped into a cluster of related CDR3 sequences, which suggests a possible signature at the repertoire level. No clinical or MRI features were associated with the MS cluster, and the authors said that larger cohorts are needed. Across subjects, expanded clones never shared an identical CDR3 amino acid sequence, which suggests that the TCR-beta repertoires in every group were private. TCR clonal expansion was greatest in HAM/TSP patients and smallest in MS patients, who ranked below even healthy controls.

This TCR was sampled from a woman in her 70s with multiple sclerosis. The sample was PBMCs. The receptor chain draws on TRBV5-8 and TRBJ2-3, with the D gene not clear enough to name. The DNA sequence reads TGTGCCAGCAGCTTACAGTTTCTCACGGCAGATACGCAGTATTTT. Its translation is CASSLQFLTADTQYF.